The clone carrying this T cell receptor beta chain was detected many times. Antigen unknown. The record originates from a study of T cells in Graves' hyperthyroidism and ophthalmopathy. Recently diagnosed hyperthyroidism of less than 2 months' duration affected patients aged 18 to 65. Study-wide findings and caveats: The model foresaw ophthalmopathy a median about 6.1 months prior to onset.

RNA transcripts provided the source from which TCR beta CDR3 regions were amplified. The TCR CDR3 was amplified in a first-round RT-PCR using the HTBI primer set. One entry per CDR3 protein, called by TCRdb with MiXCR from the multiplex PCR reads. The table records under 400,000 distinct CDR3 sequences, over 15% of them present only once. This TCR was recovered from a woman aged 45 to 65 with Graves' hyperthyroidism. What was sequenced was blood.

The CDR3 DNA reads as TGTGCCAGCAGCTTAGGACAGTGGAGGACTGAAGCTTTCTTT. Its translation is CASSLGQWRTEAFF. The gene calls are TRBV7-8 and TRBJ1-1, with a possible D match to TRBD1 (5 bases). The CDR3 totals 14 residues. Germline CDR1 and CDR2: SGHVS and FQNEAQ. Trimming left V 1 base short and J 5 bases short, with 11 bases between.